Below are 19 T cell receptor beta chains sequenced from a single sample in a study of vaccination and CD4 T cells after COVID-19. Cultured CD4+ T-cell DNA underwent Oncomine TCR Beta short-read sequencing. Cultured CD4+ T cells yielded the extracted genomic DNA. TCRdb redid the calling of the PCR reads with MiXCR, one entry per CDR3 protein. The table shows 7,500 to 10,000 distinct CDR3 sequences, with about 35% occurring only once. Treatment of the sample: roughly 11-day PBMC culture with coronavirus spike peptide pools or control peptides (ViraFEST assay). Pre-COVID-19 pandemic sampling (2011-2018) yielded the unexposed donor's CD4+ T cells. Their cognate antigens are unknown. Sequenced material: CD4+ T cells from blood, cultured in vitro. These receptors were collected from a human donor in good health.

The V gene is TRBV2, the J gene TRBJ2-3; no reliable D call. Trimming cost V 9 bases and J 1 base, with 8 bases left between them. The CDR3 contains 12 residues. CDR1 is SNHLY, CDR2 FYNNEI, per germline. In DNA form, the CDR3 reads TGTGCCAGTAAGGGTGGCACAGATACGCAGTATTTT. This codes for CASKGGTDTQYF.

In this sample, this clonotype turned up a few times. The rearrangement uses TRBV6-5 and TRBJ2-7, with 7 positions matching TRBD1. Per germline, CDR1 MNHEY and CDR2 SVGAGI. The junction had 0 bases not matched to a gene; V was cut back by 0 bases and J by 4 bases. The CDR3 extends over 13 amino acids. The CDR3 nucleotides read TGTGCCAGCAGTTACTCGGACAGGTACGAGCAGTACTTC. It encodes CASSYSDRYEQYF.

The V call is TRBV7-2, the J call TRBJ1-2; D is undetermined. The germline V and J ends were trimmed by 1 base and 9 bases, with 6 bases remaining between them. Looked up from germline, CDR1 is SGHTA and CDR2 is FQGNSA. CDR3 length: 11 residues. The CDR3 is CASSLVESYTF. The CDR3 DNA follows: TGTGCCAGCAGCTTAGTCGAGAGCTACACCTTC.

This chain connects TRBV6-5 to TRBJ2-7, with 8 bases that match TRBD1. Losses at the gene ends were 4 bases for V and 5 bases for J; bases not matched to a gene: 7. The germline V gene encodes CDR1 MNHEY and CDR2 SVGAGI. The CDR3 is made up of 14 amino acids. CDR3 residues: CASSSSGGTNEQYF. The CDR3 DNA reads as TGTGCCAGCAGTTCCTCAGGGGGCACAAACGAGCAGTACTTC.

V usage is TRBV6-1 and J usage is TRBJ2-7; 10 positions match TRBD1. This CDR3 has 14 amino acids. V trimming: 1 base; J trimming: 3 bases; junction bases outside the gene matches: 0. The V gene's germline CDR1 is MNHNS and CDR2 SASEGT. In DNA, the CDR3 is TGTGCCAGCAGTGAAGGGACAGGGGGCTACGAGCAGTACTTC. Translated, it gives CASSEGTGGYEQYF.

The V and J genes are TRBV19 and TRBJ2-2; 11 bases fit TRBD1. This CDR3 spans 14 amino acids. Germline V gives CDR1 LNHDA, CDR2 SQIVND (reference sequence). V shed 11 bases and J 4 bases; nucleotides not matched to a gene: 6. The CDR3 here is CASGQGAVTGELFF. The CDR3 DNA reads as TGTGCCTCCGGACAGGGGGCCGTCACCGGGGAGCTGTTTTTT.

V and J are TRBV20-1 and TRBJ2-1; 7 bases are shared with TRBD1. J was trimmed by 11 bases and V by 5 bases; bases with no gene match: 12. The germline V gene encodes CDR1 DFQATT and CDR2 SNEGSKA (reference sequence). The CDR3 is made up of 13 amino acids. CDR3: CSAPTGQRTKQFF. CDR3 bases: TGCAGTGCTCCTACGGGACAGAGAACAAAGCAGTTCTTC.

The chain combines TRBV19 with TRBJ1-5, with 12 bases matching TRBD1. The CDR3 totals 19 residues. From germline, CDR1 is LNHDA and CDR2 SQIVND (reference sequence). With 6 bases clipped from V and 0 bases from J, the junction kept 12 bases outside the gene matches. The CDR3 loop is CASRGRGQGAILSNQPQHF. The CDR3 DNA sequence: TGTGCCAGTAGGGGGCGGGGACAGGGGGCTATTCTTAGCAATCAGCCCCAGCATTTT.

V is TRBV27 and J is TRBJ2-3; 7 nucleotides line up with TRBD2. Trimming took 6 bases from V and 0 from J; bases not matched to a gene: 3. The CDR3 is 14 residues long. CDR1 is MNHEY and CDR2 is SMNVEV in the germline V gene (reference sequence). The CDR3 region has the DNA TGTGCCAGCAGCCTAGCGGTTAGCACAGATACGCAGTATTTT. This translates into CASSLAVSTDTQYF.

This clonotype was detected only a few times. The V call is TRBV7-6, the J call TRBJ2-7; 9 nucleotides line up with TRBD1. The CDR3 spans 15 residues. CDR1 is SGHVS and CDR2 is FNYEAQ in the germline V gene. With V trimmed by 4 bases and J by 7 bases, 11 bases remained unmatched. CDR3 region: CASSSHLTGGEEQYF. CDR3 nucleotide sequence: TGTGCCAGCAGCTCCCATTTAACAGGGGGCGAAGAGCAGTACTTC.

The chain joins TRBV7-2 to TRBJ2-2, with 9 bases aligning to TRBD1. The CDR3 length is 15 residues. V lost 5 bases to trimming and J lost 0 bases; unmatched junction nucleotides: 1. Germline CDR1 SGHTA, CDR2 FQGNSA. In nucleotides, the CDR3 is TGTGCCAGCAGCCGGACAGGGGCGAACACCGGGGAGCTGTTTTTT. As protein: CASSRTGANTGELFF.

CDR3 amino acids: CASSLGLNYGYTF. The CDR3 DNA reads TGTGCCAGCAGCTTAGGACTTAACTATGGCTACACCTTC. J is TRBJ1-2 and V is TRBV7-3; D not resolved. Germline lookup yields CDR1 SGHTA and CDR2 FQGTGA. Between the trimmed V and J ends, which lost 2 bases and 1 base, there was a span of 5 bases. This CDR3 has 13 residues.

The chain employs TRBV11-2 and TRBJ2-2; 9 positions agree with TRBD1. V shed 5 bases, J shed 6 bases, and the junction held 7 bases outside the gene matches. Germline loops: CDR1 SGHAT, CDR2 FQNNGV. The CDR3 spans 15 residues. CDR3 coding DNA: TGTGCCAGCAGCCGCGACAGGGGGAAAGCCGGGGAGCTGTTTTTT. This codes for CASSRDRGKAGELFF.

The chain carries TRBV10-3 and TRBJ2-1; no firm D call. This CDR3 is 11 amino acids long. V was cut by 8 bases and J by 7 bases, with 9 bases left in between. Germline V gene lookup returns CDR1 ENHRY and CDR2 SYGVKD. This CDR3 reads CAIGRVNEQFF. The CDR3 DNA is TGTGCCATCGGAAGGGTTAATGAGCAGTTCTTC.

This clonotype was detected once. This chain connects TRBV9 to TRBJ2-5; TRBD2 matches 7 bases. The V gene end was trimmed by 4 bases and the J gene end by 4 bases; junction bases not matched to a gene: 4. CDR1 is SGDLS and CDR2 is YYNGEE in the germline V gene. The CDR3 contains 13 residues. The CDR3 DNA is TGTGCCAGCAGCCCTCGGGGGGTAGAGACCCAGTACTTC. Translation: CASSPRGVETQYF.

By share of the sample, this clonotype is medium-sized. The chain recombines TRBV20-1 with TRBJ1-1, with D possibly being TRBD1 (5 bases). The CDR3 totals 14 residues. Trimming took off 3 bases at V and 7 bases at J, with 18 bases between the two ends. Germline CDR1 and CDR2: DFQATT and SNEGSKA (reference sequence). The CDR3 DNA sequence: TGCAGTGCTAGCGAGGGCAGGGAATCCAGTGAAGCTTTCTTT. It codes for CSASEGRESSEAFF.

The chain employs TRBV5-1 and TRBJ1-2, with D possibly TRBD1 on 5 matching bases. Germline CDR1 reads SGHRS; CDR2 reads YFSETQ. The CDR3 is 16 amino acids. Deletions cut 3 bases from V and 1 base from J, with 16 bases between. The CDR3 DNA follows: TGCGCCAGCAGCTGGGGACTTCCTCGAGGTAACTATGGCTACACCTTC. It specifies CASSWGLPRGNYGYTF.

CDR3 protein: CASSTPGTARHREQYF. DNA of the CDR3: TGTGCCAGCAGTACCCCCGGGACAGCCCGGCATCGCGAGCAGTACTTC. The J gene is TRBJ2-7, the V gene TRBV28, with 7 bases lining up with TRBD1. With 5 bases clipped from V and 6 bases from J, the junction kept 16 bases outside the gene matches. This CDR3 has 16 amino acids. Looked up from germline, CDR1 is MDHEN and CDR2 is SYDVKM.

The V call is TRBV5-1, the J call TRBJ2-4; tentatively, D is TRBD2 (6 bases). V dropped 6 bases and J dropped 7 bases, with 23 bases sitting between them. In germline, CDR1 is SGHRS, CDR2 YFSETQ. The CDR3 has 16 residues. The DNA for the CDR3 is TGCGCCAGCAAGACCGAGGGGCGACTAGACGGGAACATTCAGTACTTC. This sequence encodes CASKTEGRLDGNIQYF.